These 17 T cell receptor beta chains originate from one sample sequenced in a study of blood T cell repertoires in COVID-19. Repertoires were generated with immunoSEQ multiplex PCR, while TCRdb's copy carries only in-frame clones and drops some. Here the sample spans 150,000 to 200,000 clones, less than 85% being singletons. The sample comprised PBMCs or T cells enriched from blood (not recorded which). These receptors were obtained from a man between 60 and 75 years old who had recovered from COVID-19.

The rearrangement links TRBV19 to TRBJ2-3; 8 bases are shared with TRBD2. The germline V gene encodes CDR1 LNHDA and CDR2 SQIVND (reference sequence). V shed 2 bases and J 0 bases; nucleotides not matched to a gene: 7. The CDR3 runs to 17 residues. Here the CDR3 DNA reads TGTGCCAGTAGTATAAGGGGAAGCGGGGGTAGCACAGATACGCAGTATTTT. Translated, it gives CASSIRGSGGSTDTQYF.

This clone was detected only a few times. This chain joins TRBV23-1 and TRBJ2-2, with TRBD1 matching 11 bases. TRBV23-1 is marked as an open reading frame, function uncertain. V gave up 4 bases and J gave up 2 bases; unmatched junction bases: 9. The CDR3 is made up of 18 amino acids. The CDR3 DNA sequence: TGCGCCAGCAGTCTACCGGACAGGGGGCAGGCCAACACCGGGGAGCTGTTTTTT. Translation gives CASSLPDRGQANTGELFF.

This chain connects TRBV19 to TRBJ2-7; D is possibly TRBD1 (5 bases). This CDR3 has 13 residues. The ends were cut back, 5 bases at V and 3 bases at J, with 11 bases in the middle. Germline lookup yields CDR1 LNHDA and CDR2 SQIVND (reference sequence). The CDR3 region has the DNA TGTGCCAGTAGTCTCCGAGACAGCTACGAGCAGTACTTC. This codes for CASSLRDSYEQYF.

V gene TRBV9 combines with J gene TRBJ2-2; 12 bases are a match to TRBD2. The trim removed 3 bases at V and 6 bases at J, leaving 9 bases unmatched. The germline CDR1 and CDR2 sequences are SGDLS and YYNGEE. The CDR3 sequence is 17 residues long. DNA of the CDR3: TGTGCCAGCAGCGCGCCTAGCGGGAGGGCCCTCCCCGGGGAGCTGTTTTTT. This sequence encodes CASSAPSGRALPGELFF.

The V call is TRBV28, the J call TRBJ1-1; 9 bases are shared with TRBD1. The CDR3 spans 16 residues. Germline loops: CDR1 MDHEN, CDR2 SYDVKM. V lost 6 bases, J lost 2 bases, and 10 bases stayed unmatched. The CDR3 DNA reads as TGTGCCAGCAGCCTAGGGACAGGGCCTCGAAACACTGAAGCTTTCTTT. Translation: CASSLGTGPRNTEAFF.

The genes are TRBV5-1 and TRBJ1-2; 7 nucleotides match TRBD1. V dropped 2 bases and J dropped 6; count of bases not matched to a gene: 7. CDR1 is SGHRS, CDR2 YFSETQ, per germline. The length of the CDR3 is 14 residues. The DNA for the CDR3 is TGCGCCAGCAGCTTCCAGGGGCAGGGGGATGGCTACACCTTC. As protein: CASSFQGQGDGYTF.

The rearrangement links TRBV11-2 to TRBJ1-1; 7 bases are a match to TRBD1. The V segment lost 11 bases and the J segment 4 bases; nucleotides outside the gene matches: 13. CDR1 is SGHAT, CDR2 FQNNGV, per germline. The CDR3 loop spans 14 amino acids. The CDR3 sequence: CAAGTAPDGTEAFF. The DNA of the CDR3 is TGTGCCGCCGGGACAGCTCCTGATGGCACTGAAGCTTTCTTT. Full variable domain (remainder filled in from reference TRBV11-2 and TRBJ1-1): EAGVAQSPRYKIIEKRQSVAFWCNPISGHATLYWYQQILGQGPKLLIQFQNNGVVDDSQLPKDRFSAERLKGVDSTLKIQPAKLEDSAVYLCAAGTAPDGTEAFFGQGTRLTVV.

The genes are TRBV6-5 and TRBJ2-1; TRBD2 aligns across 12 bases. This CDR3 is built from 14 residues. Per germline, CDR1 MNHEY and CDR2 SVGAGI. The ends lost 6 bases at V and 4 bases at J; junction bases unmatched: 1. CDR3 DNA: TGTGCCAGCAGCCTAGCGGGGGGGTACAATGAGCAGTTCTTC. Amino acid sequence: CASSLAGGYNEQFF.

The genes are TRBV15 and TRBJ2-3, with D maybe TRBD2 (6 bases). Germline-derived CDR1 and CDR2 are LNHNV and YYDKDF (reference sequence). CDR3 size: 15 residues. The V end was cut by 6 bases, the J end by 7 bases, with 20 bases between. The CDR3 nucleotides read TGTGCCACCAGGCGTGACGGGGCCGCGGGGAATACGCAGTATTTT. It codes for CATRRDGAAGNTQYF. Filled out from reference TRBV15 and TRBJ2-3, the complete variable domain reads DAMVIQNPRYQVTQFGKPVTLSCSQTLNHNVMYWYQQKSSQAPKLLFHYYDKDFNNEADTPDNFQSRRPNTSFCFLDIRSPGLGDTAMYLCATRRDGAAGNTQYFGPGTRLTVL.

J is TRBJ2-5 and V is TRBV5-5, with 7 bases aligning to TRBD1. The CDR3 length is 14 residues. Trimming at V came to 4 bases and at J to 5 bases, leaving 8 bases not matched to a gene. CDR1 and CDR2 (germline): SGHKS, YYEKEE (reference sequence). CDR3 protein: CASSGQARGETQYF. In DNA, the CDR3 is TGTGCCAGCAGCGGACAGGCCAGGGGGGAGACCCAGTACTTC.

The chain links TRBV10-3 to TRBJ2-2, with 9 bases matching TRBD1. Germline CDR1 and CDR2: ENHRY and SYGVKD. Germline trimming cut 2 bases from V and 5 bases from J; bases unmatched to any gene: 9. The CDR3 covers 17 residues. Here the CDR3 DNA reads TGTGCCATCAGTGAGCGGGGACAGGGAGTTAGGACCGGGGAGCTGTTTTTT. Its protein is CAISERGQGVRTGELFF.

The V and J genes are TRBV28 and TRBJ2-5, with a weak D call TRBD2 (6 bases). Trimming removed 7 bases at V and 2 bases at J, with 11 bases between. Germline V gene sequence: CDR1 MDHEN, CDR2 SYDVKM. The CDR3 contains 13 residues. This CDR3 is CASTPGLQETQYF. The DNA of the CDR3 is TGTGCCAGCACCCCGGGACTTCAAGAGACCCAGTACTTC.

The V call is TRBV28, the J call TRBJ2-3; the D gene is possibly TRBD1 (5 bases). V lost 10 bases and J lost 1, with 18 bases in between. Germline V CDR1 and CDR2: MDHEN, SYDVKM. The CDR3 contains 15 residues. The DNA of the CDR3 is TGTGCCACTAACTTTGGGGCTTCCGGCACAGATACGCAGTATTTT. This codes for CATNFGASGTDTQYF.

This clone was observed once. The V gene is TRBV6-5, the J gene TRBJ1-5, with a possible D match to TRBD1 (6 bases). The CDR3 loop spans 14 amino acids. Trimming took off 2 bases at V and 2 bases at J, with 7 bases between the two ends. Looked up from germline, CDR1 is MNHEY and CDR2 is SVGAGI. The CDR3 protein is CASSYGGGNQPQHF. DNA for the CDR3: TGTGCCAGCAGTTACGGGGGCGGCAATCAGCCCCAGCATTTT.

The chain uses TRBV2 and TRBJ1-6; TRBD1 agrees at 7 bases. V was clipped by 7 bases and J by 3 bases; unmatched bases: 6. This CDR3 is 15 amino acids long. CDR1 and CDR2 from the germline V gene are SNHLY and FYNNEI. The CDR3 bases are TGTGCCAGCAACCCGACAGGGTTCTATAATTCACCCCTCCACTTT. Its translation is CASNPTGFYNSPLHF.

V and J are TRBV7-8 and TRBJ1-2; 7 bases line up with TRBD1. J was trimmed by 4 bases and V by 5 bases; bases with no gene match: 10. From germline, CDR1 is SGHVS and CDR2 FQNEAQ. CDR3 length: 15 amino acids. The CDR3 sequence: CASSPAQGNSYGYTF. CDR3 DNA: TGTGCCAGCAGCCCAGCACAGGGGAATAGCTATGGCTACACCTTC. Complete variable domain (other parts from reference TRBV7-8 and TRBJ1-2): GAGVSQSPRYKVAKRGQDVALRCDPISGHVSLFWYQQALGQGPEFLTYFQNEAQLDKSGLPSDRFFAERPEGSVSTLKIQRTQQEDSAVYLCASSPAQGNSYGYTFGSGTRLTVV.

This rearrangement joins TRBV5-4 to TRBJ2-7; a weak D match, TRBD1 (5 bases). Germline V gene lookup returns CDR1 SGHNT and CDR2 YYREEE (reference sequence). V lost 4 bases to trimming and J lost 5 bases, with 19 bases between them. The CDR3 loop spans 15 amino acids. In DNA, the CDR3 is TGTGCCAGCAGCCATGGGCGCAGGGTAGATGACGAGCAGTACTTC. It is translated as CASSHGRRVDDEQYF.